This entry concerns a single T cell receptor beta chain. No cognate antigen has been identified for it. Per-base qualities were not stored, and no clone one base away is much larger. The method was 5' RACE. This sample was sequenced with an Illumina HiSeq 2500. A second about 7 to 12 cycle PCR used a sample-barcoded 5' primer and a J-beta primer mix. Each TCR beta cDNA molecule received a unique molecular identifier from a template-switch 5' adaptor carrying 12 random nucleotides. Each sample yielded at least 2.5 million CDR3-containing paired-end reads. The Mint cDNA synthesis kit, primed by a TRBC-specific oligonucleotide, was used to synthesize first-strand cDNA from all RNA. Following uracil-DNA glycosylase treatment, all cDNA underwent a first 18-cycle PCR with the universal primers M1SS and BC2_uni_R. Processing in the source paper ran as follows. For normalization, 1 million high-quality reads were randomly selected from each sample, with every read carrying a distinct molecular identifier. Reads sharing molecular identifiers were discarded rather than binned into consensus sequences. MiTCR, run with a Q25 quality threshold and the strictest error-elimination algorithm, handled CDR3 identification, clonotype clustering and error correction. A nonparametric unseen species model with Euler transformation was used to estimate lower-bound total TCR beta diversity. TCRdb applied fastp at Q25 and MiXCR to the public reads, then kept only in-frame beta chains. Each CDR3 protein appears once, grouped with its most common genes and DNA. The V and J calls and clone size are TCRdb's, not the authors'. Recorded for this sample are 1.5 million to 2 million distinct CDR3 sequences; 28% of them occurred a single time. Together, the top ten hold about 7.7% of the sample.

This sample is drawn from a study of blood T cells in healthy people across ages (dated by TCRdb to between 2015 and 2016). Turning to the overall study: Template switching captured roughly one uniquely barcoded TCR beta cDNA molecule per two T cells in model experiments. The donors were split into four age groups: young (average around 16 years), middle-aged (nearly 40), aged (about 56) and long-lived (about 74). Using deep sequencing normalized with unique cDNA molecular identifiers, the study measured how TCR beta repertoire diversity changes with age. To avoid experimental bias, donors of different ages were randomly spread across the sequencing lanes. Two additional independent replicas of 1 million unique cDNA reads from the same blood draw were analyzed for two donors (one aged 18 to 30 and one aged 80 or older).

What the study reported, not specific to this receptor: The CMV infection status of donors was not known, potentially confounding age-related changes in expanded clonotypes. Total diversity estimates from one million sequenced T cells were considered lower bounds and underestimates. Bulk unsorted PBMC profiling prevented conclusive comparison of naive and antigen-experienced compartments. As age increased, observed TCR beta diversity per million T cells dropped in a roughly linear way, and a significant reduction was already evident by age approximately 40. Observed TCR beta diversity correlated strongly with the percentage of naive T cells measured by flow cytometry. The long-lived group showed more naive CD4+ T cells, fewer expanded clones and increased TCR diversity than the aged group, suggesting age selection.

Systemically healthy Caucasian individuals from Russia, 35 to 50 in total and aged roughly 6 to 95 years, were included as donors. Approximately 10 milliliters of peripheral blood were collected from each donor into EDTA-treated Vacutainer tubes. Ficoll-Paque density-gradient centrifugation was used to isolate PBMCs, with at least 6.5 million per sample. Trizol reagent was used to extract total RNA from PBMCs, with at least 5 micrograms per sample. Naive CD45RAhigh/CD27high T cell percentages were measured by flow cytometry on a PBMC aliquot from every donor. The receptor's source is a woman in her twenties or thirties in good health. The sequenced sample consisted of blood.

The bases read TGTGCCAGCAGCATTCCCCAGGGTCCCCTGGGAGAGACCCAGTACTTC. Its coded protein is CASSIPQGPLGETQYF. The chain couples TRBV3-1 to TRBJ2-4, with a weak D call of TRBD1 (5 bases match). The J call may be wrong; the DNA end is better matched by TRBJ2-5. Reading the germline V gene (reference sequence) gives CDR1 LGHDT and CDR2 YNNKEL. The CDR3, from cysteine to phenylalanine, totals 16 residues. The entry retains the CDR3 DNA only, 48 bases that are in frame from base 1.